The subject of this entry is one T cell receptor beta chain. Antigen unknown. These data originate in a study of cytomegalovirus exposure and HLA in healthy donors. The study, taken as a whole, reports: Later analysis reportedly placed an Asian-associated ancestry cluster below the roughly 680-donor mean in N-insertions. Information on immune exposure was restricted to one variable (CMV serostatus). Certain sequence variants were highly shared and formed a cluster, and this cluster was likely a sequencing artifact.

Germline V CDR1 and CDR2: SGHTA, FQGNSA. The V segment lost 5 bases and the J segment 2 bases; nucleotides outside the gene matches: 2. The length of the CDR3 is 14 residues. 13 Jbeta primers and 60 Vbeta primers were used for the PCR. Assay: immunoSEQ multiplex PCR; the TCRdb copy retains only in-frame clones and omits some. The table includes hundreds of thousands of clones, roughly 80% detected once. Healthy bone marrow donors supplied every sample. The V and J genes are TRBV7-2 and TRBJ2-7; 11 bases are a match to TRBD2. The receptor was derived from a man aged 35 to 55 in good health and CMV-seronegative. The sample was PBMCs. CDR3 residues: CASSTSGSTYEQYF. CDR3 DNA sequence: TGTGCCAGCAGCACTAGCGGGAGCACCTACGAGCAGTACTTC.